The clone carrying this TCR beta chain was observed at least ten times. Its antigen remains unidentified. This entry comes from a study of T-cell memory formation after mild COVID-19. The overall study: In these data, TCR clusters were largely donor specific. Study outcomes and limitations: Clones which contracted sat mainly in CM and EM if CD4+, and in EMRA if CD8+.

TCRalpha and TCRbeta libraries used 5'RACE with constant-segment primers and UMIs. TCRdb ran MiXCR on the 5' RACE reads and lists one entry per CDR3 protein. In the table there are 250,000 or so distinct CDR3 sequences, 15% to 20% of which are singletons. The ends lost 3 bases at V and 8 bases at J; junction bases unmatched: 6. Per the germline V gene, CDR1 is SGHRS and CDR2 is YFSETQ. The CDR3 has 15 residues. The sequenced material came from PBMCs or a T cell subset sorted from them (not recorded which). The chain recombines TRBV5-1 with TRBJ2-1; 12 nucleotides line up with TRBD2. The source is a man younger than 35 who had mild COVID-19 (a few samples of this study predate the infection). Cell type and time point are not known. The CDR3 nucleotides are TGCGCCAGCAGCTCTAGCGGGGGGGCCTATGATGAGCAGTTCTTC. It codes for CASSSSGGAYDEQFF.